The 5 T cell receptor beta chains below all came from one sample that was sequenced in a study of blood T cell repertoires in COVID-19. Sequencing was performed with immunoSEQ multiplex PCR; in TCRdb, only in-frame clones are kept and a portion is missing. The sample includes around 470,000 clones, about 92% of them seen just once. The sequenced sample consisted of PBMCs or T cells enriched from blood (not recorded which). The receptors derive from a young man who had recovered from COVID-19.

The chain is built from TRBV7-8 and TRBJ2-7; 8 nucleotides agree with TRBD2. The CDR3 extends over 15 amino acids. J was trimmed by 5 bases and V by 2 bases; bases with no gene match: 8. Per the germline V gene, CDR1 is SGHVS and CDR2 is FQNEAQ. The CDR3 sequence: CASSLSPGGPDEQYF. The CDR3 DNA reads as TGTGCCAGCAGCTTATCTCCGGGAGGGCCCGACGAGCAGTACTTC.

The chain couples TRBV5-6 to TRBJ1-2; the match to TRBD1 covers 11 bases. V gave up 3 bases and J gave up 8 bases; unmatched junction bases: 6. Looked up from germline, CDR1 is SGHDT and CDR2 is YYEEEE. CDR3 length: 14 residues. CDR3 DNA sequence: TGTGCCAGCAGCTACGGACAGGGGGCTGGCGGCTACACCTTC. It codes for CASSYGQGAGGYTF.

Turning to this clone: This CDR3 is missing its conserved last phenylalanine or tryptophan, likely due to a read error. The rearrangement links TRBV9 to TRBJ1-2, with D possibly matching TRBD1 (6 bases). Per the germline V gene, CDR1 is SGDLS and CDR2 is YYNGEE. V lost 0 bases and J 1 base, leaving 10 bases between the germline ends. The CDR3 is 15 amino acids. The CDR3 DNA reads as TGTGCCAGCAGCGTAGCAGGGGCTCGTAACTATGGCTACACCCTC. Translated, it gives CASSVAGARNYGYTL.

The V gene is TRBV15, the J gene TRBJ1-5, with D perhaps matching TRBD1 (6 bases). V lost 8 bases, J lost 7 bases, and 15 bases lay in between. The CDR3 loop spans 13 amino acids. The V gene's germline CDR1 is LNHNV and CDR2 YYDKDF (reference sequence). The CDR3 region has the DNA TGTGCCACCGAAGGCGGGGGCGGGCAGCCCCAGCATTTT. Translated, it gives CATEGGGGQPQHF.

The rearrangement links TRBV5-8 to TRBJ1-2; TRBD1 matches at 8 bases. Germline V gene data show CDR1 as SGHTS and CDR2 as YDEGEE. V was clipped by 6 bases and J by 0 bases; unmatched bases: 4. The CDR3 has 14 residues. The CDR3 coding sequence is TGTGCCAGCACCGACAGGGGAGCTAACTATGGCTACACCTTC. Amino acids: CASTDRGANYGYTF.